Listed below are T cell receptor beta chains from one sample, sequenced in a study of OX40 agonist ivuxolimab in advanced cancers. TCRdb's table, derived via immunoSEQ multiplex PCR, lists solely in-frame clones and lacks some. The profile shows almost 3,000 clones, roughly three quarters of them singletons. Material: CD4+ or CD8+ T cells sorted from blood, obtained in a trial of the OX40 agonist ivuxolimab. These receptors all come from an adult with an advanced solid tumor such as melanoma, head and neck, liver or kidney cancer. Each CDR3 is given with its conserved first and last residue. D genes are given only for firm matches. A clone size is listed for some rows: how often the clone was seen (once, few, many), or a class if it is expanded.

j_gene: TRBJ2-1; d_gene: -; v_gene: TRBV11-2; abundance: -; CDR3nt: TGTGCCAGCAGCCTACATTATGGGGGGAGCTCCTACAATGAGCAGTTCTTC; CDR3aa: CASSLHYGGSSYNEQFF
j_gene: TRBJ2-5; d_gene: -; v_gene: TRBV7-8; abundance: -; CDR3nt: TGTGCCAGCAGCGGGGGACGGGGGTACCAAGAGACCCAGTACTTC; CDR3aa: CASSGGRGYQETQYF
j_gene: TRBJ2-7; d_gene: TRBD1; v_gene: TRBV14; abundance: -; CDR3nt: TGTGCCAGCAGCCCCCGGACAGGGGCGGCCTACGAGCAGTACTTC; CDR3aa: CASSPRTGAAYEQYF
j_gene: TRBJ1-3; d_gene: -; v_gene: TRBV2; abundance: -; CDR3nt: TGTGCCAGCAGTGAGTCACCGAGCTCTGGAAACACCATATATTTT; CDR3aa: CASSESPSSGNTIYF
j_gene: TRBJ2-7; d_gene: -; v_gene: TRBV4-1; abundance: -; CDR3nt: TGCGCCAGCAGCCAAGAAGGCAGGGCGAACTACGAGCAGTACTTC; CDR3aa: CASSQEGRANYEQYF
j_gene: TRBJ1-3; d_gene: -; v_gene: TRBV5-6; abundance: once; CDR3nt: TGTGCCAGCAGCTTGAAGGCAGGGGTAGGAAACACCATATATTTT; CDR3aa: CASSLKAGVGNTIYF
j_gene: TRBJ2-2; d_gene: TRBD1; v_gene: TRBV11-3; abundance: -; CDR3nt: TGTGCCAGCAGCGGACGAGGGGGCATGGCCGGGGAGCTGTTTTTT; CDR3aa: CASSGRGGMAGELFF
j_gene: TRBJ2-3; d_gene: TRBD1; v_gene: TRBV9; abundance: once; CDR3nt: TGTGCCAGCAGCGAGGACAGGGAGGCAGATACGCAGTATTTT; CDR3aa: CASSEDREADTQYF
j_gene: TRBJ2-7; d_gene: TRBD2; v_gene: TRBV6-6; abundance: -; CDR3nt: TGTGCCAGCAGTTACTCGGTTGGTAGCGGGGTACACGAGCAGTACTTC; CDR3aa: CASSYSVGSGVHEQYF
j_gene: TRBJ2-7; d_gene: TRBD1; v_gene: TRBV5-6; abundance: -; CDR3nt: TGTGCCAGCAGCAAGAACGGACAGGGGGGCTCCTACGAGCAGTACTTC; CDR3aa: CASSKNGQGGSYEQYF
j_gene: TRBJ1-1; d_gene: -; v_gene: TRBV27; abundance: -; CDR3nt: TGTGCCAGCAGTTTAAATCCAAGGGGGAGGGCGAACACTGAAGCTTTCTTT; CDR3aa: CASSLNPRGRANTEAFF
j_gene: TRBJ2-6; d_gene: TRBD1; v_gene: TRBV7-9; abundance: -; CDR3nt: TGTGCCAGCAGCCGCGACAGGGGGGGTGGCAACGTCCTGACTTTC; CDR3aa: CASSRDRGGGNVLTF
j_gene: TRBJ2-3; d_gene: TRBD2; v_gene: TRBV4-3; abundance: -; CDR3nt: TGCGCCAGCAGCCAACAAAGCGGGGGAGTAGATACGCAGTATTTT; CDR3aa: CASSQQSGGVDTQYF
j_gene: TRBJ2-5; d_gene: -; v_gene: TRBV28; abundance: -; CDR3nt: TGTGCCAGCCTCCCCGCGGGGCGGACGGAAGAGACCCAGTACTTC; CDR3aa: CASLPAGRTEETQYF
j_gene: TRBJ2-1; d_gene: -; v_gene: TRBV6-5; abundance: -; CDR3nt: TGTGCTTTGGGGGCCATGGGGAATGAGCAGTTCTTC; CDR3aa: CALGAMGNEQFF
j_gene: TRBJ2-3; d_gene: -; v_gene: TRBV7-8; abundance: once; CDR3nt: TGTGCCAGCAGCTGGGGTAACGGGGGAGGAGATACGCAGTATTTT; CDR3aa: CASSWGNGGGDTQYF
j_gene: TRBJ2-2; d_gene: -; v_gene: TRBV28; abundance: -; CDR3nt: TGTGCCAGCAGTCAAAGGGACGAGAGCCCGAACACCGGGGAGCTGTTTTTT; CDR3aa: CASSQRDESPNTGELFF
j_gene: TRBJ2-7; d_gene: -; v_gene: TRBV11-2; abundance: -; CDR3nt: TGTGCCAGCAGCTTAGGGGGCGTTTACGAGCAGTACTTC; CDR3aa: CASSLGGVYEQYF
j_gene: TRBJ2-1; d_gene: -; v_gene: TRBV13; abundance: -; CDR3nt: TGTGCCAGCAGCTTAGGTAGCGATGAGCAGTTCTTC; CDR3aa: CASSLGSDEQFF
j_gene: TRBJ2-6; d_gene: -; v_gene: TRBV11-2; abundance: -; CDR3nt: TGTGCCAGCAGCTTAGTTCTACGACCCAGCTCTGGGGCCAACGTCCTGACTTTC; CDR3aa: CASSLVLRPSSGANVLTF
j_gene: TRBJ2-2; d_gene: -; v_gene: TRBV5-6; abundance: -; CDR3nt: TGTGCCAGCAGCTTGGGGACTACCGGAGGCGGGGAGCTGTTTTTT; CDR3aa: CASSLGTTGGGELFF
j_gene: TRBJ2-1; d_gene: TRBD2; v_gene: TRBV18; abundance: few; CDR3nt: TGTGCCAGCTCACCATCTAGCGGGGGGAACTACAATGAGCAGTTCTTC; CDR3aa: CASSPSSGGNYNEQFF
j_gene: TRBJ1-5; d_gene: -; v_gene: TRBV27; abundance: -; CDR3nt: TGTGCCAGCAGCAACCTGGCGGCAGGGGAACAGCCCCAGCATTTT; CDR3aa: CASSNLAAGEQPQHF